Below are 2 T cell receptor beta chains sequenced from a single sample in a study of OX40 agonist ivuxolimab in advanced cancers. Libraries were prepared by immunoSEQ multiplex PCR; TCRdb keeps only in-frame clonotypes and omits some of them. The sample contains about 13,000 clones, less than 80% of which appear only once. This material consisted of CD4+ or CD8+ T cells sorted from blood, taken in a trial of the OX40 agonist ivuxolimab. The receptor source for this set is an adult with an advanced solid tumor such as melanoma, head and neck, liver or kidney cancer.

Written as DNA, the CDR3 is TGTGCCAGCAAGCTAGAGAAACGGAGAGGCAATGAGCAGTTCTTC. This sequence encodes CASKLEKRRGNEQFF. The chain recombines TRBV6-6 with TRBJ2-1; D is unresolved. This CDR3 comprises 15 residues. V was pared by 7 bases and J by 6 bases, with 19 bases between. The germline gives CDR1 MNHNY, CDR2 SVGAGI (reference sequence).

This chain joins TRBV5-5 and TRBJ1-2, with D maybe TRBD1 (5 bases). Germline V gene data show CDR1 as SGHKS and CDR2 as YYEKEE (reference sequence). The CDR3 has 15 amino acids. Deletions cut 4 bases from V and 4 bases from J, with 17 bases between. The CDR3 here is CASSQEEGALYGYTF. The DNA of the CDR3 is TGTGCCAGCAGCCAAGAGGAAGGGGCTCTCTATGGCTACACCTTC.